This T cell receptor beta chain appears in the sequencing data of a study of cytomegalovirus exposure and HLA in healthy donors. Study results and caveats: What a later analysis showed was that several of the most significant clusters appeared linked to common viral pathogens. The majority of TCR sequences were rare, yet some public TCRs appeared in many donors. Presence/absence analyses assumed roughly uniform sequencing depth across donors, which may not hold. A missense variant in DCLRE1C was later tied to TCR beta V- and J-gene trimming.

This clone was seen more than once but under ten times. Its antigen is unknown. It was with 60 Vbeta and 13 Jbeta primers that the PCR ran. Profiled with immunoSEQ multiplex PCR; TCRdb holds only in-frame clones, not every one. Here the sample spans 100,000 to 150,000 clones, almost 85% being singletons. What was sequenced was PBMCs. This receptor was obtained from a boy aged 2-15 years in good health and CMV-seronegative.

The CDR3 nucleotides are TGTGCCAGCAGCGTAGCCGGGAACACTGAAGCTTTCTTT. It yields the protein CASSVAGNTEAFF. The chain combines TRBV9 with TRBJ1-1; D is undetermined. V lost 0 bases to trimming and J lost 1 base, with 4 bases between them. The CDR3 runs to 13 residues. The germline V gene has CDR1 SGDLS and CDR2 YYNGEE.